This T cell receptor beta chain was identified in a study of cytomegalovirus exposure and HLA in healthy donors. Study-wide findings and caveats: Cytomegalovirus-associated status was assigned to roughly 160 TCR beta chains.

This clone is a singleton in its sample. Its matching antigen is unknown. Healthy donors of bone marrow made up the group. In the PCR, 60 Vbeta and 13 Jbeta primers were used. Assay used: immunoSEQ multiplex PCR; TCRdb lists only in-frame clones, some missing. The profile covers around 99,000 clones, with about 76% appearing a single time and roughly 2.3% taken by the ten largest. This CDR3 contains 12 residues. Germline CDR1 and CDR2: SGDLS and YYNGEE. The V end was cut by 3 bases, the J end by 6 bases, with 8 bases between. V and J are TRBV9 and TRBJ2-3; D is possibly TRBD2 (6 bases). The clonotype comes from a woman aged 25 to 39 in good health and CMV-seronegative. Sequenced material: PBMCs. The CDR3 DNA follows: TGTGCCAGCAGCGACCGGGGGGATACGCAGTATTTT. Its translation: CASSDRGDTQYF.